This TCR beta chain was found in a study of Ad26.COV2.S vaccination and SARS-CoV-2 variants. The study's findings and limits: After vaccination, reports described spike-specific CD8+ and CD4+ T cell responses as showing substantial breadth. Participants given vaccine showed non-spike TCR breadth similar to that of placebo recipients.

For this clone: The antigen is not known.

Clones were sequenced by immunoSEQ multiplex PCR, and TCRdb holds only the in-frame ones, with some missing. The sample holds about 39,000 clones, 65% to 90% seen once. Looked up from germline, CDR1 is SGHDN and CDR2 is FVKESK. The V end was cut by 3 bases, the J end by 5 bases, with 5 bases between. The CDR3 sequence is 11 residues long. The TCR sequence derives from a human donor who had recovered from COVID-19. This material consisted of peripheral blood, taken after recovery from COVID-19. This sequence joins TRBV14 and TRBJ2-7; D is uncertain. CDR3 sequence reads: CASSQSNEQYF. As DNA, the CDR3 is TGTGCCAGCAGCCAGAGCAACGAGCAGTACTTC.